This TCR beta chain originates from a study of long-term antiretroviral therapy in people with HIV. Study results and caveats: Control repertoires displayed wider CDR3 length ranges than the HIV repertoires.

Losses at the gene ends were 6 bases for V and 0 bases for J; bases not matched to a gene: 3. Germline CDR1 is SEHNR and CDR2 is FQNEAQ (reference sequence). The CDR3 runs to 15 residues. About this clone: Its antigen is not known.

At survey level, the immunoSEQ assay was run in its v3.0 version. Sequencing was directed toward about 35,000-50,000 T-cell genomes in each sample. Sequencing was performed with immunoSEQ multiplex PCR; in TCRdb, only in-frame clones are kept and a portion is missing. The sample has roughly 12,000 clones, 83% seen once. The J gene is TRBJ2-1, the V gene TRBV7-9, with TRBD2 matching 9 bases. The sequences come from unsorted PBMCs, collected 3.4 years after starting antiretroviral therapy. This sequence originates from a man aged 40-50 years with HIV. CDR3 sequence reads: CASRTSGSSYNEQFF. The DNA of the CDR3 is TGTGCCAGCAGGACTAGCGGAAGCTCCTACAATGAGCAGTTCTTC.